This TCR beta chain was sequenced in a study of blood T cell repertoires in COVID-19. Study overall: Before being deemed recovered, Cohort 3 donors had two negative PCRs, clearance, or symptom resolution. From T cells, B-cell-depleted T cells, or PBMCs came the material, which was cDNA or gDNA.

Participants were aged about 18 to 100 years from 24 US areas. This clone showed up just a few times. In the authors' workflow: Amplification of reference gene primers was used by the study to estimate nucleated cell counts. Sequencing used immunoSEQ multiplex PCR; TCRdb keeps in-frame clones, though not all of them. V and J calls plus clone size are reproduced from that table; the DNA served to infer D and trimming. The data show 330,000 or so clones, more than 75% seen once. Trimming removed 3 bases at V and 0 bases at J, with 9 bases between. This CDR3 has 16 amino acids. Germline V gene data show CDR1 as MDHEN and CDR2 as SYDVKM.

The receptor comes from a man aged 35-49 years in a cohort exposed to, infected with or recovered from COVID-19 (not recorded which). V is TRBV28 and J is TRBJ2-6, with D perhaps matching TRBD1 (6 bases). Sequences were obtained from PBMCs or T cells enriched from blood (not recorded which). The DNA of the CDR3 is TGTGCCAGCAGTTTTTGGACAGACTCTGGGGCCAACGTCCTGACTTTC. Its protein is CASSFWTDSGANVLTF.